Sequencing of this T cell receptor (beta chain) was carried out in a study of blood T cell repertoires in COVID-19. Study summary: Acute and convalescent COVID-19 samples came from the United States, Italy and Spain. PBMCs, B-cell-depleted T cells, or T cells provided the cDNA or gDNA that made up the material.

TCRdb's table, derived via immunoSEQ multiplex PCR, lists solely in-frame clones and lacks some. The sample yields about 180,000 clones, around nine tenths seen once. Losses at the gene ends were 5 bases for V and 6 bases for J; bases not matched to a gene: 12. Germline loops: CDR1 MNHEY, CDR2 SVGAGI. The CDR3 length is 15 residues. The sequencing sample was made of peripheral blood. The chain joins TRBV6-5 to TRBJ1-1, with 7 bases that match TRBD1. The sequence was obtained from a woman between 70 and 85 years old with COVID-19, enrolled during active disease. The CDR3 sequence is CASSRTRTGLAEAFF. In DNA, the CDR3 is TGTGCCAGCAGTCGGACCCGGACAGGACTGGCTGAAGCTTTCTTT.